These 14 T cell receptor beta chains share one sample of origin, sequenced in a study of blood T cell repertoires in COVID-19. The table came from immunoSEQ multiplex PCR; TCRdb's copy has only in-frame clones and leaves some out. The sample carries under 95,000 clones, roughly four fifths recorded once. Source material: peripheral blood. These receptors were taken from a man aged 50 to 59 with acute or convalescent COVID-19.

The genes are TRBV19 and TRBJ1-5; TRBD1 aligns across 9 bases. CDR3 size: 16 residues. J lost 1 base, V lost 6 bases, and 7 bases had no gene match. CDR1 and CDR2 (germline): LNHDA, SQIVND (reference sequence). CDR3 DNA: TGTGCCAGTAGGGACAGGGGTCAGGCGAGCAATCAGCCCCAGCATTTT. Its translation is CASRDRGQASNQPQHF.

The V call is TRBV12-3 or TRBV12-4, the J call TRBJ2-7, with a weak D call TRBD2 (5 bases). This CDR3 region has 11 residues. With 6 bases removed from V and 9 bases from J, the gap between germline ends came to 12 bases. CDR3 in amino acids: CASSLDGGQYF. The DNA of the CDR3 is TGTGCCAGCAGCTTGGACGGAGGGCAGTACTTC.

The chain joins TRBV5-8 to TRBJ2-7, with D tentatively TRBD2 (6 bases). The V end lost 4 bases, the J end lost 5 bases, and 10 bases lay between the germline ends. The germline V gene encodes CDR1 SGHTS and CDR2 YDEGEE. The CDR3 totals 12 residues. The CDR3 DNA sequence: TGTGCCAGCAGCCCCTCGGGGGACGAGCAGTACTTC. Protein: CASSPSGDEQYF.

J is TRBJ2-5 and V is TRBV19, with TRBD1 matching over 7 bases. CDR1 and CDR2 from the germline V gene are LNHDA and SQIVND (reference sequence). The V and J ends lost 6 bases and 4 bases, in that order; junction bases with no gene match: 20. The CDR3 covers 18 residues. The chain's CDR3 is CASSPRAGGFFIRETQYF. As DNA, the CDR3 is TGTGCCAGTAGCCCCAGGGCAGGGGGATTTTTCATTAGAGAGACCCAGTACTTC.

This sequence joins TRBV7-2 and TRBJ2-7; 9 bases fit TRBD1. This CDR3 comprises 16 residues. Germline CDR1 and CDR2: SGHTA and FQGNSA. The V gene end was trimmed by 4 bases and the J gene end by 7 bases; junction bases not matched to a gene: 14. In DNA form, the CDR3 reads TGTGCCAGCAGCTCCCCTAGGACAGGGGCCCCCAGTGAGCAGTACTTC. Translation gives CASSSPRTGAPSEQYF.

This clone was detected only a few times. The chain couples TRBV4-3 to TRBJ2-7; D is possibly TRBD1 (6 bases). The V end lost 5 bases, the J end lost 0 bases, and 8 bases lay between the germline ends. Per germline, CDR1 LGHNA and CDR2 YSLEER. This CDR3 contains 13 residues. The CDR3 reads CASSTGNSYEQYF. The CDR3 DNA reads TGCGCCAGCAGCACAGGGAACTCCTACGAGCAGTACTTC.

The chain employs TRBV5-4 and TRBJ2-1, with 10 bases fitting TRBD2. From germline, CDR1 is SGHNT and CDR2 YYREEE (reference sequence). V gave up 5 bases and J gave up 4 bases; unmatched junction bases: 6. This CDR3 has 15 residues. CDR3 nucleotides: TGTGCCAGCAGAACTGGAGCGGGGGGGTACAATGAGCAGTTCTTC. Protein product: CASRTGAGGYNEQFF.

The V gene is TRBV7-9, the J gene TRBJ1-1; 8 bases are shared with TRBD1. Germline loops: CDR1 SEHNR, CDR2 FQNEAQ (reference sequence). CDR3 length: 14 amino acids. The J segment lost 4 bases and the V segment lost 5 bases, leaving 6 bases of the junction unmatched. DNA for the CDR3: TGTGCCAGCAGCGCAGACAGGGGTGGCACTGAAGCTTTCTTT. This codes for CASSADRGGTEAFF. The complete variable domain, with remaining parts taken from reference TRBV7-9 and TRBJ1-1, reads DTGVSQNPRHKITKRGQNVTFRCDPISEHNRLYWYRQTLGQGPEFLTYFQNEAQLEKSRLLSDRFSAERPKGSFSTLEIQRTEQGDSAMYLCASSADRGGTEAFFGQGTRLTVV.

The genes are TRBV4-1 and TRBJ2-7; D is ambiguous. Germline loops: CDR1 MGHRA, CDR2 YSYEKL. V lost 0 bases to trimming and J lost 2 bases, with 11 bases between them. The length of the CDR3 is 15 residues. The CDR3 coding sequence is TGCGCCAGCAGCCAAGACCAGCGAGAACCCTACGAGCAGTACTTC. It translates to CASSQDQREPYEQYF.

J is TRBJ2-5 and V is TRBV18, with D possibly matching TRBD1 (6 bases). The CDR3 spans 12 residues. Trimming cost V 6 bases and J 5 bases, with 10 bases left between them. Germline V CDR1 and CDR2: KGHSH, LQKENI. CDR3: CASSIRGETQYF. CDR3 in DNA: TGTGCCAGCTCTATCAGGGGTGAGACCCAGTACTTC.

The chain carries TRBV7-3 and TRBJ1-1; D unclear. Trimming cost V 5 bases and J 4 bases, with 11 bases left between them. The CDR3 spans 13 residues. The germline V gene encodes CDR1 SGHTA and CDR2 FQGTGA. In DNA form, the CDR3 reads TGTGCCAGCAGCAGAACACGGAGCACTGAAGCTTTCTTT. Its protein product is CASSRTRSTEAFF.

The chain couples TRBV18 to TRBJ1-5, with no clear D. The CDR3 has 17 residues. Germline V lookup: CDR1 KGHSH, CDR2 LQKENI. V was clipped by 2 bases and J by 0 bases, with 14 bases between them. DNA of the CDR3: TGTGCCAGCTCACCAGCAATCGTTTCACATAGCAATCAGCCCCAGCATTTT. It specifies CASSPAIVSHSNQPQHF. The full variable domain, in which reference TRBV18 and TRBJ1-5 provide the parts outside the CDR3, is NAGVMQNPRHLVRRRGQEARLRCSPMKGHSHVYWYRQLPEEGLKFMVYLQKENIIDESGMPKERFSAEFPKEGPSILRIQQVVRGDSAAYFCASSPAIVSHSNQPQHFGDGTRLSIL.

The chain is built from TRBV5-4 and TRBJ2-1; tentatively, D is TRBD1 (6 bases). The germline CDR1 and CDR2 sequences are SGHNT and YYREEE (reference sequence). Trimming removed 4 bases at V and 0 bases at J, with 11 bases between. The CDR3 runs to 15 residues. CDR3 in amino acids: CASSGDTSSYNEQFF. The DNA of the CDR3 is TGTGCCAGCAGCGGGGACACAAGCTCCTACAATGAGCAGTTCTTC.

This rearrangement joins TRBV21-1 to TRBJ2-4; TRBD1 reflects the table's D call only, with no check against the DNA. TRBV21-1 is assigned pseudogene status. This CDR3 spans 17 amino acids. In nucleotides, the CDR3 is TGTGCCAGCAGCAGGAACAGGGGCCGTATAGCCAAAAACATTCAGTACTTC. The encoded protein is CASSRNRGRIAKNIQYF.